These 5 T cell receptor beta chains came from one sample sequenced in a study of blood T cell repertoires in COVID-19. Produced via immunoSEQ multiplex PCR; TCRdb's table is partial and in-frame only. The sample holds 150,000 or so clones, roughly 85% seen once. The material sequenced was peripheral blood. These TCRs come from a human donor with acute or convalescent COVID-19. The donor label of this sample is uncertain.

The chain has TRBV12-5 and TRBJ1-3; D ambiguous. Trimming took off 1 base at V and 2 bases at J, with 15 bases between the two ends. The CDR3 runs 17 residues. The germline V gene encodes CDR1 LGHNT and CDR2 FRNRAP. Here the CDR3 DNA reads TGTGCTAGTGGTTTGGCCATGGGGAGGGCCCCTGGAAACACCATATATTTT. This sequence encodes CASGLAMGRAPGNTIYF.

The chain employs TRBV3-1 (or the pseudogene TRBV3-2) and TRBJ2-1; tentative D call: TRBD1 (5 bases). The CDR3 contains 14 residues. Trimming removed 5 bases from V and 13 bases from J, with 21 bases in between. CDR1 and CDR2 (germline): LGHDT, YNNKEL (reference sequence). Here the CDR3 reads CASSTGISLYLQFF. CDR3 nucleotides: TGTGCCAGCAGCACAGGTATTTCCCTATACTTACAGTTCTTC.

This rearrangement joins TRBV30 to TRBJ1-4; perhaps TRBD1 as D (6 bases). CDR1 GTSNPN and CDR2 SVGIG come from the germline V gene (reference sequence). This CDR3 is 16 amino acids long. Trimming cost V 0 bases and J 10 bases, with 21 bases left between them. The CDR3 bases are TGTGCCTGGAGTGTACGGACAATTGGACAGTACGGAAAACTGTTTTTT. Amino acid sequence: CAWSVRTIGQYGKLFF. Full variable domain (rest looked up from reference TRBV30 and TRBJ1-4): SQTIHQWPATLVQPVGSPLSLECTVEGTSNPNLYWYRQAAGRGLQLLFYSVGIGQISSEVPQNLSASRPQDRQFILSSKKLLLSDSGFYLCAWSVRTIGQYGKLFFGSGTQLSVL.

V and J are TRBV5-1 and TRBJ2-7, with 8 positions matching TRBD2. J gave up 3 bases and V 3 bases, and 5 bases lay outside the gene matches. In germline, CDR1 is SGHRS, CDR2 YFSETQ. This CDR3 comprises 14 residues. For the CDR3, the DNA is TGCGCCAGCAGCTCAGCGGGGGCTATCTACGAGCAGTACTTC. As protein: CASSSAGAIYEQYF. The variable domain in full, completed from reference TRBV5-1 and TRBJ2-7, reads KAGVTQTPRYLIKTRGQQVTLSCSPISGHRSVSWYQQTPGQGLQFLFEYFSETQRNKGNFPGRFSGRQFSNSRSEMNVSTLELGDSALYLCASSSAGAIYEQYFGPGTRLTVT.

The chain couples TRBV29-1 to TRBJ1-5, with a tentative D call TRBD1 (5 bases). Looked up from germline, CDR1 is SQVTM and CDR2 is ANQGSEA. The CDR3 runs to 14 residues. The V and J ends lost 8 bases and 3 bases respectively, with 17 bases between them. The CDR3 is CSSTDRAFNQPQHF. CDR3 coding DNA: TGCAGCTCCACAGACAGAGCTTTCAATCAGCCCCAGCATTTT. The entire variable domain, with the rest obtained from reference TRBV29-1 and TRBJ1-5, is as follows: SAVISQKPSRDICQRGTSLTIQCQVDSQVTMMFWYRQQPGQSLTLIATANQGSEATYESGFVIDKFPISRPNLTFSTLTVSNMSPEDSSIYLCSSTDRAFNQPQHFGDGTRLSIL.